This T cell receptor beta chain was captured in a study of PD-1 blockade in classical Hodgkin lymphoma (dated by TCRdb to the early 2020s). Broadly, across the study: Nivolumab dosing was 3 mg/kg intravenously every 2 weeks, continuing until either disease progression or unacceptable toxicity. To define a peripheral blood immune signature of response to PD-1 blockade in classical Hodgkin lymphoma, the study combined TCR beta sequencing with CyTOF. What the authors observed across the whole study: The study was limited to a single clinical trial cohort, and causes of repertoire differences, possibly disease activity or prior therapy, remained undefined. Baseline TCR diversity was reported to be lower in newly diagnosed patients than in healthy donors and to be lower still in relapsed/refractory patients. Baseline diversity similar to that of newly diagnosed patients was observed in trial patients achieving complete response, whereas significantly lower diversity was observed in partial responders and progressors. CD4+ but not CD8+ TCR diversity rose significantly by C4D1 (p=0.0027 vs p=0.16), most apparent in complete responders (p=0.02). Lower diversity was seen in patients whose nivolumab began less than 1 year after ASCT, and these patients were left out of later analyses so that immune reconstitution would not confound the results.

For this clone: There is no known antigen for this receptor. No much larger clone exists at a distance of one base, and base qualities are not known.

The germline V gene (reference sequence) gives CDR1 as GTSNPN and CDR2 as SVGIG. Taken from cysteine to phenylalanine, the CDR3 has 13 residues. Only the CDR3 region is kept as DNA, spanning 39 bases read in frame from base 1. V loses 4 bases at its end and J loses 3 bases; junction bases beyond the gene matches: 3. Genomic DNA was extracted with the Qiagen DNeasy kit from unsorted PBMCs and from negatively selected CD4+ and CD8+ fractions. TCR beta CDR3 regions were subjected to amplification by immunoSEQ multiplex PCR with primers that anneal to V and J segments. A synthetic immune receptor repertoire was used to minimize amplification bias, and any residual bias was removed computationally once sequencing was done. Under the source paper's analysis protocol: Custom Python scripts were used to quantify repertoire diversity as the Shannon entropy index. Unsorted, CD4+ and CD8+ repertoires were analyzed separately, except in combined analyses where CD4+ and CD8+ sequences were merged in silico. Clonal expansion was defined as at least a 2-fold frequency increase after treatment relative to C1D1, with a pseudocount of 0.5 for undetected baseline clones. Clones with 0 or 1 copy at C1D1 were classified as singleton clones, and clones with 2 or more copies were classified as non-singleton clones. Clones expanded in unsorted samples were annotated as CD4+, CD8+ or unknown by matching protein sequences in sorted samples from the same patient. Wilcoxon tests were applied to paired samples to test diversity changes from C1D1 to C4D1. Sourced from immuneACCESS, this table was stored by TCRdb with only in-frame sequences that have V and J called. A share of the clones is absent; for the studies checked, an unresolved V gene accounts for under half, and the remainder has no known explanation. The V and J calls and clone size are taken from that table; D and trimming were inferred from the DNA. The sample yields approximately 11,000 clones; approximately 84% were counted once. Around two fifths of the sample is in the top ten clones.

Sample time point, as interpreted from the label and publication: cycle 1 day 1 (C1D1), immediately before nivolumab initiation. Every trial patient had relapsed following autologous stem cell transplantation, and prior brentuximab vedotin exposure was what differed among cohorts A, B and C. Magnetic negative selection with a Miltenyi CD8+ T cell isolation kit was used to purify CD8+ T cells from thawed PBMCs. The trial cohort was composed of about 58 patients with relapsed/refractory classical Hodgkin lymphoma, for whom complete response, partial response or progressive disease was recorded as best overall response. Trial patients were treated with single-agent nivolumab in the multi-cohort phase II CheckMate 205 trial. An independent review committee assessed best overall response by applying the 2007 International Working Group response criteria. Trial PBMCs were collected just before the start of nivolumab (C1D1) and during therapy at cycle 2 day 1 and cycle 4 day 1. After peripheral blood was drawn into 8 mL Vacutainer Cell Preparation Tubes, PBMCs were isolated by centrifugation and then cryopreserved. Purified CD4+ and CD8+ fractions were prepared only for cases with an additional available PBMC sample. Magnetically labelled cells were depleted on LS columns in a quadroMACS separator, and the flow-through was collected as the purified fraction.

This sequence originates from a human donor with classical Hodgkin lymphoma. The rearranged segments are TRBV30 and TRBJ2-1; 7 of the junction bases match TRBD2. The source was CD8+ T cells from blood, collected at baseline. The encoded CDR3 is CAWNPSGYNEQFF. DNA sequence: TGTGCCTGGAACCCTAGCGGCTACAATGAGCAGTTCTTC.